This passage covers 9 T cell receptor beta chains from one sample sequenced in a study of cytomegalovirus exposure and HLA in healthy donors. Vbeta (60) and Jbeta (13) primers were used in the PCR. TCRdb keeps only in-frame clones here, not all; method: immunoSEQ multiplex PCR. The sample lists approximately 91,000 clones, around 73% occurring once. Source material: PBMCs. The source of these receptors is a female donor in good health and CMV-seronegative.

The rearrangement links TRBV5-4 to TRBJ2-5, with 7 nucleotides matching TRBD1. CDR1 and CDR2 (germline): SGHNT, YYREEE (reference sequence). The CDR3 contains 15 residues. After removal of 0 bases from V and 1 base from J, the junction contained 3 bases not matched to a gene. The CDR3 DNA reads TGTGCCAGCAGCTTGGTAGGGGGCCCCCAAGAGACCCAGTACTTC. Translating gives CASSLVGGPQETQYF.

The CDR3 region has the DNA TGTGCCAGCAGGGGACAGGGGGGTAGGTACGAGCAGTACTTC. Protein sequence: CASRGQGGRYEQYF. The chain links TRBV2 to TRBJ2-7, with 11 bases lining up with TRBD1. The germline gives CDR1 SNHLY, CDR2 FYNNEI. The V and J ends lost 6 bases and 4 bases, in that order; junction bases with no gene match: 5. The CDR3 length is 14 residues.

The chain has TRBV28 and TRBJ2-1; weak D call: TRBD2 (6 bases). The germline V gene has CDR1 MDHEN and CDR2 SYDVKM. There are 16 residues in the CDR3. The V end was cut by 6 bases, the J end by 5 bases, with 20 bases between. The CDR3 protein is CASSSGSSPGDNEQFF. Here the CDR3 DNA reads TGTGCCAGCAGCTCCGGGAGTAGCCCGGGGGACAATGAGCAGTTCTTC.

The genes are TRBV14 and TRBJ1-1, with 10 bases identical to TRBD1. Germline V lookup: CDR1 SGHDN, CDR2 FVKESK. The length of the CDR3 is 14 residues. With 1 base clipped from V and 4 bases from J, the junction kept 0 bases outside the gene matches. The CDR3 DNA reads TGTGCCAGCAGCCAAGGACAGGGGGCCACTGAAGCTTTCTTT. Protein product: CASSQGQGATEAFF.

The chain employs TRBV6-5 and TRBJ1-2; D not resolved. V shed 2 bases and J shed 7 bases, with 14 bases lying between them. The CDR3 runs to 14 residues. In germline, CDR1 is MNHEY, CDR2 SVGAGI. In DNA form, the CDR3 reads TGTGCCAGCAGTTACGGGCAGCCTTTGGGTGGCTACACCTTC. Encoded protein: CASSYGQPLGGYTF.

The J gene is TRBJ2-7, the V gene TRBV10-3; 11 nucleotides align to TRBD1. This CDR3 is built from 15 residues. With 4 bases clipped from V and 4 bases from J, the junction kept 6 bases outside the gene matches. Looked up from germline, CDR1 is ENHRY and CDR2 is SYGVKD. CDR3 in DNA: TGTGCCATCAGTGGTCGGGGGACAGGGGGATACGAGCAGTACTTC. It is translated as CAISGRGTGGYEQYF.

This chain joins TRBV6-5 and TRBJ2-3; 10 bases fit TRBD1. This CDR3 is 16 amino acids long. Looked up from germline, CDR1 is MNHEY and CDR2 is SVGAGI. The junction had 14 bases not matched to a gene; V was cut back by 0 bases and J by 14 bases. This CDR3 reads CASSYSRDRGSRVPYF. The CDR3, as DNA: TGTGCCAGCAGTTACTCGCGGGACAGGGGTTCTCGGGTCCCGTATTTT.

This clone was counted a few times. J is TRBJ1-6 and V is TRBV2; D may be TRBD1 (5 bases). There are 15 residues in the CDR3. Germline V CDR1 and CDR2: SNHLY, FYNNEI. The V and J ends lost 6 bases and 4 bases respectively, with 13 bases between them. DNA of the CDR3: TGTGCCAGCAGGCTCTTTGGACAATATAATTCACCCCTCCACTTT. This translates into CASRLFGQYNSPLHF.

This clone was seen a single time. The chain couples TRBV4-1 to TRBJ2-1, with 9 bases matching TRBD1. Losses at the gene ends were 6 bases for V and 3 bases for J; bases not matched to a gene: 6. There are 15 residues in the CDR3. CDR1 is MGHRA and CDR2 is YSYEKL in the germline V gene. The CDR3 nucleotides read TGCGCCAGCAGAGGGGACAGGGCGAACTACAATGAGCAGTTCTTC. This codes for CASRGDRANYNEQFF.